Each of the 24 T cell receptor beta chains below was sequenced from the same sample in a study of T-cell reconstitution after alpha-beta-depleted transplantation in children (dated by TCRdb to about 2016). The receptor library was made with PCR. Sequenced using an Illumina HiSeq 2500. TCR libraries were prepared with molecular barcoding, using unique molecular identifiers to normalize TCRbeta repertoire quantification. The raw public data were reprocessed by TCRdb itself: fastp quality trimming at Q25, MiXCR clonotype calling, in-frame beta chains only. Rows with one shared CDR3 protein collapse into an entry with the most common genes and DNA. The sample has a few hundred thousand distinct CDR3 sequences on record, more than 20% of them singletons. Clones ranked in the top ten supply 30% to 40% of the sample. According to the study, the label for this sample's treatment or condition signals: allogeneic hematopoietic cell transplantation with graft depleted of TCRalphabeta T cells and CD19 B cells.

The starting material was PBMCs, obtained before TCRalphabeta/CD19-depleted stem cell transplant. The receptors originated from a boy less than two years old with Wiskott-Aldrich syndrome, due to receive a stem cell transplant.

The chain has TRBV20-1 and TRBJ1-1; D is perhaps TRBD1 (6 bases). The CDR3 has 14 amino acids. V was shortened by 6 bases and J by 5 bases, with 19 bases between the two germline ends. In germline, CDR1 is DFQATT, CDR2 SNEGSKA (reference sequence). CDR3 loop: CSAEAQGPGTEAFF. CDR3 nucleotide sequence: TGCAGTGCGGAAGCTCAGGGGCCGGGGACTGAAGCTTTCTTT.

In this sample, this clonotype turned up a few times. This chain links TRBV5-1 with TRBJ2-5; 9 nucleotides match TRBD2. The CDR3 has 17 residues. The germline V gene encodes CDR1 SGHRS and CDR2 YFSETQ. The junction had 10 bases not matched to a gene; V was cut back by 0 bases and J by 4 bases. The DNA of the CDR3 is TGCGCCAGCAGCTTGGAGGGTTTGGCGGGAGGGCCAGAGACCCAGTACTTC. It translates to CASSLEGLAGGPETQYF.

DNA of the CDR3: TGCGCCAGCAGTGAGTCAGCCTTATATAACTATGGCTACACCTTC. Residues: CASSESALYNYGYTF. The V call is TRBV10-2, the J call TRBJ1-2; no clear D. Germline loops: CDR1 WSHSY, CDR2 SAAADI. Trimming left V 0 bases short and J 1 base short, with 9 bases between. The CDR3 consists of 15 residues.

This clonotype was recorded a few times. The chain couples TRBV20-1 to TRBJ2-1, with D perhaps matching TRBD1 (5 bases). Germline V gene lookup returns CDR1 DFQATT and CDR2 SNEGSKA (reference sequence). This CDR3 contains 14 residues. With 3 bases removed from V and 0 bases from J, the gap between germline ends came to 9 bases. The CDR3 is CSARGRSSYNEQFF. CDR3 DNA: TGCAGTGCTAGGGGGCGGAGCTCCTACAATGAGCAGTTCTTC.

The V gene is TRBV12-3 or TRBV12-4, the J gene TRBJ2-2; the match to TRBD1 covers 8 bases. The CDR3 totals 17 residues. V gave up 3 bases and J gave up 0 bases; unmatched junction bases: 6. CDR3 nucleotide sequence: TGTGCCAGCAGTTTGACGAACAGGGGGACGAACACCGGGGAGCTGTTTTTT. It translates to CASSLTNRGTNTGELFF.

This clonotype was picked up a small number of times. The chain has TRBV5-1 and TRBJ2-3; D gene unclear. The germline V gene encodes CDR1 SGHRS and CDR2 YFSETQ. The length of the CDR3 is 14 residues. Trimming pared 4 bases from V and 6 bases from J, leaving 15 bases between. The CDR3 DNA follows: TGCGCCAGCAGCCCCCTAACTGGGCGGGATACGCAGTATTTT. This gives the protein CASSPLTGRDTQYF.

V and J are TRBV27 and TRBJ2-3; a weak D match, TRBD2 (6 bases). The CDR3 loop spans 15 amino acids. Looked up from germline, CDR1 is MNHEY and CDR2 is SMNVEV (reference sequence). V gave up 5 bases and J gave up 7 bases, with 19 bases separating them. Here the CDR3 DNA reads TGTGCCAGCAGTGATGTGGGACTGGGGGTATATACGCAGTATTTT. Residues: CASSDVGLGVYTQYF.

The V gene is TRBV9, the J gene TRBJ2-2; 7 bases are a match to TRBD2. The CDR3 is 15 residues long. The J segment lost 7 bases and the V segment lost 6 bases, leaving 12 bases of the junction unmatched. Germline CDR1 SGDLS, CDR2 YYNGEE. CDR3 protein: CASTPLAGRNGELFF. CDR3 DNA sequence: TGTGCCAGCACCCCCTTAGCCGGGAGGAACGGGGAGCTGTTTTTT.

The rearrangement links TRBV29-1 to TRBJ2-2; D possibly corresponds to TRBD1 (8 bases). CDR3 size: 19 residues. Germline CDR1 SQVTM, CDR2 ANQGSEA. The V gene lost 7 bases and the J gene lost 7 bases, with 34 bases spanning the gap. CDR3 coding DNA: TGCAGCGCCGGGGGGTTGTTGGGCGAAGGACAGGGATTTTTCGGGGAGCTGTTTTTT. Protein product: CSAGGLLGEGQGFFGELFF.

This clonotype was seen only a few times. V and J are TRBV14 and TRBJ1-1; D gene uncertain. This CDR3 region has 13 residues. V was pared by 5 bases and J by 4 bases, with 11 bases between. Germline CDR1 reads SGHDN; CDR2 reads FVKESK. DNA for the CDR3: TGTGCCAGCAGCTTCCCAGGAAGCACTGAAGCTTTCTTT. Its protein product is CASSFPGSTEAFF.

A few counts support this clonotype. The chain carries TRBV28 and TRBJ2-3; D possibly uses TRBD1 or TRBD2 (5 bases each). CDR3 length equals 14 residues. The germline V and J ends were trimmed by 6 bases and 2 bases, with 12 bases remaining between them. CDR1 is MDHEN, CDR2 SYDVKM, per germline. The CDR3 reads CASRRGLHTDTQYF. For the CDR3, the DNA is TGTGCCAGCAGACGGGGCCTACACACAGATACGCAGTATTTT.

The J gene is TRBJ2-1, the V gene TRBV18; D unclear. V lost 0 bases and J lost 1, with 7 bases in between. There are 15 residues in the CDR3. Germline assignment: CDR1 KGHSH and CDR2 LQKENI. The CDR3 coding sequence is TGTGCCAGCTCACCACCGAAGGGATCCTACAATGAGCAGTTCTTC. As protein: CASSPPKGSYNEQFF.

V and J are TRBV9 and TRBJ2-1, with a weak D call TRBD2 (6 bases). CDR3 length: 16 amino acids. The V gene lost 0 bases and the J gene lost 3 bases, with 13 bases spanning the gap. CDR1 is SGDLS and CDR2 is YYNGEE in the germline V gene. The CDR3 bases are TGTGCCAGCAGCGTAGCGGGGGTGGGAGGCTACAATGAGCAGTTCTTC. Translated: CASSVAGVGGYNEQFF.

This clonotype was picked up many times. The rearrangement links TRBV29-1 to TRBJ2-7; D assignment may be TRBD1 or TRBD2 (5 bases each). CDR1 and CDR2 from the germline V gene are SQVTM and ANQGSEA. With 5 bases removed from V and 7 bases from J, the gap between germline ends came to 24 bases. The CDR3 has 15 amino acids. CDR3 protein: CSVISTYRGTREQYF. The CDR3 nucleotides read TGCAGCGTTATCTCCACGTATCGGGGCACGCGGGAGCAGTACTTC.

There are a few counts of this clonotype. V gene TRBV12-3 or TRBV12-4 combines with J gene TRBJ2-3; no firm D call. There are 14 residues in the CDR3. Between the trimmed V and J ends, which lost 7 bases and 1 base, there was a span of 12 bases. CDR3 loop: CASTPLVGTDTQYF. The CDR3 bases are TGTGCCAGCACTCCCCTTGTGGGCACAGATACGCAGTATTTT.

This clonotype occurred a few times. The rearrangement joins TRBV20-1 to TRBJ1-5; a possible D gene is TRBD1 (6 bases). Germline V gene sequence: CDR1 DFQATT, CDR2 SNEGSKA (reference sequence). V lost 0 bases to trimming and J lost 4 bases, with 7 bases between them. The CDR3 spans 13 residues. Here the CDR3 reads CSARETGNQPQHF. CDR3 nucleotide sequence: TGCAGTGCTAGAGAGACAGGAAATCAGCCCCAGCATTTT.

The chain uses TRBV6-5 and TRBJ1-5; the D is unclear. There are 14 residues in the CDR3. CDR1 and CDR2 (germline): MNHEY, SVGAGI. The V end lost 2 bases, the J end lost 2 bases, and 7 bases lay between the germline ends. The CDR3 reads CASSYREGNQPQHF. As DNA, the CDR3 is TGTGCCAGCAGTTACAGGGAGGGCAATCAGCCCCAGCATTTT.

In its sample, this clonotype was seen a few times. The chain is built from TRBV10-3 and TRBJ2-2; no definite D call. Between the trimmed V and J ends, which lost 8 bases and 5 bases, there was a span of 12 bases. In germline, CDR1 is ENHRY, CDR2 SYGVKD. The CDR3 has 13 residues. In nucleotides, the CDR3 is TGTGCCATCGGAAAGCAGGATACCGGGGAGCTGTTTTTT. Protein: CAIGKQDTGELFF.

The chain uses TRBV20-1 and TRBJ2-7, with TRBD1 matching 7 bases. Germline lookup yields CDR1 DFQATT and CDR2 SNEGSKA (reference sequence). The CDR3 has 13 amino acids. The J segment lost 4 bases and the V segment lost 6 bases, leaving 9 bases of the junction unmatched. CDR3 DNA: TGCAGTGCAGCCGCCTCACAGGGGTACGAGCAGTACTTC. Translation gives CSAAASQGYEQYF.

The chain uses TRBV7-9 and TRBJ2-2; D is undetermined. Germline assignment: CDR1 SEHNR and CDR2 FQNEAQ (reference sequence). CDR3 length equals 12 residues. Trimming removed 1 base from V and 9 bases from J, with 6 bases in between. In DNA, the CDR3 is TGTGCCAGCAGCTTAGATCTTTGGGAGCTGTTTTTT. Amino acid sequence: CASSLDLWELFF.

This chain links TRBV5-5 with TRBJ2-1; D is tentatively TRBD1 or TRBD2 (5 bases each). CDR1 and CDR2 from the germline V gene are SGHKS and YYEKEE (reference sequence). V lost 3 bases to trimming and J lost 0 bases, with 10 bases between them. The CDR3 has 15 amino acids. The CDR3 DNA reads TGTGCCAGCAGCTGGGACGCTTCCTCCTACAATGAGCAGTTCTTC. Translating gives CASSWDASSYNEQFF.

This clonotype has a handful of counts. J is TRBJ2-3 and V is TRBV12-3 or TRBV12-4, with 11 bases lining up with TRBD1. This CDR3 has 18 residues. Unmatched junction bases numbered 10, after V lost 5 bases and J lost 0 bases. The CDR3 loop reads CASSPGQGDLPSTDTQYF. The CDR3 nucleotides read TGTGCCAGCAGTCCGGGACAGGGGGACTTACCTAGCACAGATACGCAGTATTTT.

This clonotype appeared a few times. This chain links TRBV5-1 with TRBJ2-3, with TRBD2 as a possible D gene (6 bases). Trimming shortened V by 1 base and J by 4 bases, and 10 bases separated the two germline ends. Per germline, CDR1 SGHRS and CDR2 YFSETQ. The CDR3 spans 14 residues. The CDR3 loop reads CASSLMRDSDTQYF. The CDR3 region has the DNA TGCGCCAGCAGCTTGATGCGGGACTCAGATACGCAGTATTTT.

The chain is built from TRBV15 and TRBJ2-7; D is possibly TRBD2 (6 bases). Trimming cost V 1 base and J 3 bases, with 13 bases left between them. The CDR3 sequence is 15 residues long. Germline CDR1 LNHNV, CDR2 YYDKDF (reference sequence). The CDR3 protein is CATSRGEAFNYEQYF. In DNA form, the CDR3 reads TGTGCCACCAGCAGAGGGGAGGCGTTCAACTACGAGCAGTACTTC. Full variable domain (remainder filled in from reference TRBV15 and TRBJ2-7): DAMVIQNPRYQVTQFGKPVTLSCSQTLNHNVMYWYQQKSSQAPKLLFHYYDKDFNNEADTPDNFQSRRPNTSFCFLDIRSPGLGDTAMYLCATSRGEAFNYEQYFGPGTRLTVT.